One and the same sample provided the 19 T cell receptor beta chains below, sequenced in a study of T-cell reconstitution after alpha-beta-depleted transplantation in children. The library targeted TCRbeta and was prepared with unique molecular identifiers. Using its own MiXCR run on the PCR reads, TCRdb lists one record per CDR3 protein. Of roughly 24,000 distinct CDR3 sequences in the sample, around 9.9% were seen once. Sequences were derived from PBMCs from the stem cell graft donor, sampled from the stem cell graft. These TCRs come from a human donor who donated a stem cell graft to a child with chronic granulomatous disease.

This clonotype came up many times. The rearrangement uses TRBV18 and TRBJ2-1, with 10 positions matching TRBD2. The CDR3 length is 18 residues. Per germline, CDR1 KGHSH and CDR2 LQKENI. The V segment lost 2 bases and the J segment 7 bases; nucleotides outside the gene matches: 14. The CDR3 DNA is TGTGCCAGCTCACCAGTAATGCAAGCGGGAGGGCCGGGGAATGAGCAGTTCTTC. Translated, it gives CASSPVMQAGGPGNEQFF.

This clonotype was seen at least ten times. The J gene is TRBJ1-4, the V gene TRBV7-9; D is undetermined. Germline V gives CDR1 SEHNR, CDR2 FQNEAQ (reference sequence). Trimming took 1 base from V and 14 from J, leaving 11 bases between them. The CDR3 sequence is 12 residues long. CDR3 DNA: TGTGCCAGCAGCTTAGTAGATAGACGGCTGTTTTTT. This encodes CASSLVDRRLFF.

This clonotype was found many times. The chain couples TRBV3-1 to TRBJ2-3; 7 nucleotides match TRBD1. V lost 1 base and J lost 4; bases outside the gene matches: 11. CDR3 length: 17 residues. CDR1 is LGHDT and CDR2 is YNNKEL in the germline V gene (reference sequence). The CDR3 protein is CASSQGGQVGVPDTQYF. Written as DNA, the CDR3 is TGTGCCAGCAGCCAAGGAGGACAGGTCGGGGTTCCAGATACGCAGTATTTT.

This clonotype has at least ten counts. The chain carries TRBV19 and TRBJ2-5, with D perhaps TRBD2 (6 bases). This CDR3 contains 19 residues. Germline V lookup: CDR1 LNHDA, CDR2 SQIVND (reference sequence). The V end lost 0 bases, the J end lost 2 bases, and 22 bases lay between the germline ends. The CDR3 protein is CASSIDLRVGGPSQETQYF. CDR3 nucleotides: TGTGCCAGTAGTATAGATCTACGGGTCGGGGGACCATCACAAGAGACCCAGTACTTC.

This clonotype was observed many times. The J gene is TRBJ1-5, the V gene TRBV5-6, with D maybe TRBD1 (5 bases). The ends were cut back, 2 bases at V and 7 bases at J, with 10 bases in the middle. CDR1 is SGHDT, CDR2 YYEEEE, per germline. This CDR3 contains 13 residues. CDR3 nucleotide sequence: TGTGCCAGCAGCTTCGGGGGAGCACAGCCCCAGCATTTT. Translation: CASSFGGAQPQHF.

This clonotype was found many times. The gene calls are TRBV29-1 and TRBJ2-7; D is uncertain. Germline loops: CDR1 SQVTM, CDR2 ANQGSEA. The CDR3 has 14 residues. V lost 1 base, J lost 0 bases, and 10 bases lay in between. The CDR3 is CSVEVAQSSYEQYF. In DNA, the CDR3 is TGCAGCGTTGAAGTAGCCCAGAGCTCCTACGAGCAGTACTTC.

This clonotype was detected many times. The chain carries TRBV28 and TRBJ2-1; 8 bases line up with TRBD2. The CDR3 is 11 residues long. V shed 11 bases, J shed 5 bases, and the junction held 2 bases outside the gene matches. Germline V gene data show CDR1 as MDHEN and CDR2 as SYDVKM. CDR3 DNA sequence: TGTGCCTCGCGGGGGGACAATGAGCAGTTCTTC. Translating it yields CASRGDNEQFF.

The chain has TRBV27 and TRBJ2-1, with a possible D match to TRBD2 (5 bases). Trimming removed 5 bases at V and 0 bases at J, with 11 bases between. The CDR3 totals 15 residues. Germline V lookup: CDR1 MNHEY, CDR2 SMNVEV (reference sequence). The chain's CDR3 is CASSPAESSYNEQFF. The CDR3 DNA reads TGTGCCAGCAGTCCAGCGGAGAGCTCCTACAATGAGCAGTTCTTC.

V is TRBV29-1 and J is TRBJ2-1; 13 bases are shared with TRBD2. Germline lookup yields CDR1 SQVTM and CDR2 ANQGSEA. This CDR3 region has 16 residues. Trimming took 1 base from V and 7 from J; bases not matched to a gene: 7. In DNA form, the CDR3 reads TGCAGCGTTGAAGGGTCCGGACTAGCGGGAGCAAATGAGCAGTTCTTC. It translates to CSVEGSGLAGANEQFF.

This clonotype showed up many times. The rearrangement uses TRBV20-1 and TRBJ2-1; the D is unclear. Deletions cut 1 base from V and 2 bases from J, with 6 bases between. This CDR3 contains 13 residues. Germline CDR1 is DFQATT and CDR2 is SNEGSKA (reference sequence). CDR3: CSARAGPYNEQFF. The CDR3 coding sequence is TGCAGTGCTAGAGCGGGCCCCTACAATGAGCAGTTCTTC.

This clonotype was detected many times. The J gene is TRBJ1-5, the V gene TRBV5-6; D uncertain. Germline assignment: CDR1 SGHDT and CDR2 YYEEEE. This CDR3 has 15 residues. Trimming left V 5 bases short and J 1 base short, with 13 bases between. In DNA form, the CDR3 reads TGTGCCAGCAGTTGGGGTTCCGGGAGCAATCAGCCCCAGCATTTT. Its translation is CASSWGSGSNQPQHF.

This clonotype was counted at least ten times. The rearrangement links TRBV28 to TRBJ2-7, with 9 bases aligning to TRBD2. Losses at the gene ends were 6 bases for V and 7 bases for J; bases not matched to a gene: 13. Per germline, CDR1 MDHEN and CDR2 SYDVKM. The CDR3 has 15 amino acids. The CDR3 loop is CASSLGSSGNLEQYF. The DNA for the CDR3 is TGTGCCAGCAGCCTGGGGTCTAGCGGGAATCTTGAGCAGTACTTC.

This sequence joins TRBV2 and TRBJ2-5; maybe TRBD1 (5 bases). Germline CDR1 reads SNHLY; CDR2 reads FYNNEI. Trimming left V 2 bases short and J 0 bases short, with 10 bases between. The CDR3 contains 15 residues. This CDR3 is CASSEKTDNQETQYF. CDR3 nucleotides: TGTGCCAGCAGTGAAAAGACAGACAACCAAGAGACCCAGTACTTC.

This clonotype was counted ten times or more. This chain's CDR3 is CASSKTSAPPYEQYF. CDR3 in DNA: TGTGCCAGCAGCAAGACTAGCGCACCCCCCTACGAGCAGTACTTC. V is TRBV12-3 or TRBV12-4 and J is TRBJ2-7, with 8 bases matching TRBD2. The CDR3 sequence is 15 residues long. The junction had 9 bases not matched to a gene; V was cut back by 6 bases and J by 2 bases.

This clonotype has at least ten counts. The genes are TRBV5-1 and TRBJ2-3; 9 nucleotides align to TRBD1. The CDR3 covers 15 residues. Looked up from germline, CDR1 is SGHRS and CDR2 is YFSETQ. J was trimmed by 3 bases and V by 5 bases; bases with no gene match: 7. The CDR3 here is CASRRTGATTDTQYF. In DNA form, the CDR3 reads TGCGCCAGCAGGAGGACAGGGGCTACGACAGATACGCAGTATTTT.

This clonotype has only a few counts. The chain uses TRBV15 and TRBJ1-2, with TRBD1 identical over 8 bases. The CDR3 loop spans 13 amino acids. CDR1 and CDR2 from the germline V gene are LNHNV and YYDKDF (reference sequence). V shed 3 bases, J shed 3 bases, and the junction held 0 bases outside the gene matches. Here the CDR3 reads CATSRTGDYGYTF. The CDR3 region has the DNA TGTGCCACCAGCAGGACAGGGGACTATGGCTACACCTTC.

This clonotype was seen at least ten times. The genes are TRBV27 and TRBJ2-7; 8 nucleotides match TRBD1. Germline V CDR1 and CDR2: MNHEY, SMNVEV (reference sequence). The CDR3 has 14 residues. After removal of 7 bases from V and 0 bases from J, the junction contained 5 bases not matched to a gene. The CDR3 loop reads CASKRQGSSYEQYF. In nucleotides, the CDR3 is TGTGCCAGCAAGCGACAGGGGAGCTCCTACGAGCAGTACTTC.

In its sample, this clonotype was seen many times. The chain carries TRBV5-1 and TRBJ2-3; the D gene is possibly TRBD2 (6 bases). Trimming took 4 bases from V and 2 from J, leaving 11 bases between them. The germline V gene has CDR1 SGHRS and CDR2 YFSETQ. CDR3 length: 14 residues. CDR3 region: CASSPGTYTDTQYF. CDR3 sequence (DNA): TGCGCCAGCAGCCCCGGGACTTACACAGATACGCAGTATTTT.

This clonotype was picked up many times. The chain has TRBV7-3 and TRBJ2-3; the match to TRBD2 covers 11 bases. The V gene's germline CDR1 is SGHTA and CDR2 FQGTGA. V shed 4 bases, J shed 2 bases, and the junction held 5 bases outside the gene matches. CDR3 size: 16 residues. CDR3 bases: TGTGCCAGCAGCTCAATAGCGGGGGGGCCCACAGATACGCAGTATTTT. Protein sequence: CASSSIAGGPTDTQYF.